Listed here is a single T cell receptor (beta chain). This entry belongs to a study of blood T cell repertoires in COVID-19. Overall study context: Sites in the United States, Italy and Spain provided acute and convalescent COVID-19 samples.

Clones were sequenced by immunoSEQ multiplex PCR, and TCRdb holds only the in-frame ones, with some missing. This table holds 300,000 to 450,000 clones, approximately 90% found once. The junction had 11 bases not matched to a gene; V was cut back by 1 base and J by 2 bases. CDR3 length equals 18 residues. CDR1 and CDR2 from the germline V gene are SGHDT and YYEEEE. The J gene is TRBJ2-7, the V gene TRBV5-6; TRBD2 aligns across 11 bases. This clonotype was sampled from a man aged 18 to 30 who had recovered from COVID-19. Sequencing input: PBMCs or T cells enriched from blood (not recorded which). CDR3 bases: TGTGCCAGCAGCTTGCTTGAGACTAGCGGGAAGGGGCCCTACGAGCAGTACTTC. Its translation: CASSLLETSGKGPYEQYF.